Following are 19 T cell receptor beta chains from one sample sequenced in a study of T cells in Graves' hyperthyroidism and ophthalmopathy. Authors of the study amplified TCR beta CDR3 regions from RNA transcripts. The primer set for the first-round RT-PCR of the TCR CDR3 was HTBI. Using its own MiXCR run on the multiplex PCR reads, TCRdb lists one record per CDR3 protein. The sample lists around 280,000 distinct CDR3 sequences, about an eighth seen once, with 7% to 8.5% in the top ten. Sequenced: blood. The receptors originated from a woman aged 25-40 years with Graves' hyperthyroidism that later progressed to Graves' ophthalmopathy.

Ten or more counts support this clonotype. This chain links TRBV7-2 with TRBJ1-1, with TRBD1 matching over 9 bases. The V gene end was trimmed by 5 bases and the J gene end by 0 bases; junction bases not matched to a gene: 10. Germline CDR1 SGHTA, CDR2 FQGNSA. The CDR3 length is 17 residues. CDR3: CASSSDRGESMNTEAFF. The DNA for the CDR3 is TGTGCCAGCAGCAGTGACAGGGGGGAGAGCATGAACACTGAAGCTTTCTTT.

This clonotype has at least ten counts. This sequence joins TRBV18 and TRBJ2-7; TRBD2 matches at 7 bases. CDR3 length: 15 amino acids. CDR1 is KGHSH and CDR2 is LQKENI in the germline V gene. With 3 bases clipped from V and 0 bases from J, the junction kept 5 bases outside the gene matches. The CDR3 DNA follows: TGTGCCAGCTCACCTACTAGCGACAGCTCCTACGAGCAGTACTTC. Its protein is CASSPTSDSSYEQYF.

Turning to this clonotype: One base away lies a much larger clone, so this may be a sequencing read error. J is TRBJ2-5 and V is TRBV28, with D perhaps TRBD1 (5 bases). In germline, CDR1 is MDHEN, CDR2 SYDVKM. This CDR3 has 12 residues. The V end lost 9 bases, the J end lost 5 bases, and 13 bases lay between the germline ends. DNA of the CDR3: TGTGCCAGAAGTGGGGCCTCGGAGACCCAGTACTTC. Residues: CARSGASETQYF. The full variable domain, with the rest looked up from reference TRBV28 and TRBJ2-5, is DVKVTQSSRYLVKRTGEKVFLECVQDMDHENMFWYRQDPGLGLRLIYFSYDVKMKEKGDIPEGYSVSREKKERFSLILESASTNQTSMYLCARSGASETQYFGPGTRLLVL.

This clonotype was counted many times. CDR3 DNA: TGTGCCAGCAGTGGCGTAAGGGGGCTGTACAATGAGCAGTTCTTC. This translates into CASSGVRGLYNEQFF. The chain uses TRBV6-1 and TRBJ2-1, with 7 bases identical to TRBD1. The CDR3 is 15 residues long. V dropped 4 bases and J dropped 4; count of bases not matched to a gene: 7. Germline CDR1 reads MNHNS; CDR2 reads SASEGT.

The sample holds many counts of this clonotype. V gene TRBV12-3 or TRBV12-4 combines with J gene TRBJ2-7; D not certain. There are 13 residues in the CDR3. V lost 0 bases to trimming and J lost 3 bases, with 6 bases between them. CDR3 DNA: TGTGCCAGCAGTTTAGCGCGGAGCTACGAGCAGTACTTC. Translating gives CASSLARSYEQYF.

This clonotype was seen only a few times. The genes are TRBV11-2 and TRBJ1-1; D unresolved. CDR3 size: 14 residues. V was trimmed by 5 bases and J by 1 base, leaving 11 bases between them. Germline CDR1 SGHAT, CDR2 FQNNGV. CDR3 amino acids: CASSPGPSNTEAFF. The CDR3 DNA reads as TGTGCCAGCAGCCCAGGCCCCTCGAACACTGAAGCTTTCTTT.

Note on this clonotype: One end of the junction is discordant with germline, which a read error may explain. The chain links TRBV6-1 to TRBJ2-1, with 14 bases lining up with TRBD2. CDR3 length equals 19 residues. Germline-derived CDR1 and CDR2 are MNHNS and SASEGT. Here the CDR3 reads CASREGQRGLGLAGDEQFF. Written as DNA, the CDR3 is TGTGCCAGCAGAGAAGGTCAGAGGGGGCTGGGACTAGCGGGAGATGAGCAGTTCTTC.

This clonotype was recorded many times. CDR3 loop: CASSLATEVFYEQYF. CDR3 nucleotide sequence: TGTGCCAGCAGCTTAGCGACGGAGGTCTTCTACGAGCAGTACTTC. The chain links TRBV7-2 to TRBJ2-7; weak D call: TRBD2 (5 bases). Germline CDR1 SGHTA, CDR2 FQGNSA. The CDR3 sequence is 15 residues long. V shed 0 bases and J shed 3 bases, with 12 bases lying between them. Full variable domain (missing parts from reference TRBV7-2 and TRBJ2-7): GAGVSQSPSNKVTEKGKDVELRCDPISGHTALYWYRQSLGQGLEFLIYFQGNSAPDKSGLPSDRFSAERTGGSVSTLTIQRTQQEDSAVYLCASSLATEVFYEQYFGPGTRLTVT.

The V gene is TRBV28, the J gene TRBJ2-2; D possibly corresponds to TRBD2 (6 bases). The CDR3 loop spans 15 amino acids. Germline assignment: CDR1 MDHEN and CDR2 SYDVKM. Trimming cost V 6 bases and J 5 bases, with 16 bases left between them. Here the CDR3 DNA reads TGTGCCAGCAGAAAATATTCTGGAGGGACCGGGGAGCTGTTTTTT. Protein: CASRKYSGGTGELFF.

In its sample, this clonotype was seen many times. The V call is TRBV3-1, the J call TRBJ1-1; TRBD1 matches at 9 bases. V lost 4 bases to trimming and J lost 8 bases; unmatched junction nucleotides: 5. CDR3 size: 13 residues. CDR1 and CDR2 from the germline V gene are LGHDT and YNNKEL (reference sequence). In nucleotides, the CDR3 is TGTGCCAGCAGCCGAATGGGACAGGGAGAAGCTTTCTTT. Translating it yields CASSRMGQGEAFF.

This clonotype has a handful of counts. This could be a read error, since a much larger clone is one nucleotide away. The chain has TRBV7-2 and TRBJ2-3; possible D gene TRBD2, 6 bases. Trimming removed 1 base at V and 3 bases at J, with 17 bases between. CDR3 size: 17 residues. Looked up from germline, CDR1 is SGHTA and CDR2 is FQGNSA. The CDR3 nucleotides are TGTGCCAGCAGCTTAGGTTCCTTTGTGGGAGGAACAGATACGCAGTATTTT. Translation: CASSLGSFVGGTDTQYF.

This clonotype was seen only a few times. The V call is TRBV20-1, the J call TRBJ2-7; the D is unclear. The better agreement between TRBJ2-1 and the DNA end casts doubt on the J call. CDR3 length equals 13 residues. CDR1 and CDR2 from the germline V gene are DFQATT and SNEGSKA (reference sequence). CDR3 sequence (DNA): TGCAGTGCTAGAAGAACAGAACCCTACGAGCAGTTCTTC. It encodes CSARRTEPYEQFF.

The chain uses TRBV5-1 and TRBJ2-5; the D is unclear. Germline loops: CDR1 SGHRS, CDR2 YFSETQ. The CDR3 extends over 14 amino acids. V was cut by 1 base and J by 2 bases, with 9 bases left in between. This CDR3 is CASSLNAGQETQYF. The CDR3 DNA follows: TGCGCCAGCAGCTTGAATGCAGGTCAAGAGACCCAGTACTTC.

This clonotype was found many times. The chain employs TRBV6-6 and TRBJ1-1, with D possibly being TRBD1 (5 bases). Trimming removed 2 bases from V and 2 bases from J, with 15 bases in between. Germline V gives CDR1 MNHNY, CDR2 SVGAGI (reference sequence). There are 16 residues in the CDR3. CDR3 DNA: TGTGCCAGCAGTTACCCCCCGGGACGGAGTAACACTGAAGCTTTCTTT. It yields the protein CASSYPPGRSNTEAFF.

This clonotype was detected many times. V and J are TRBV20-1 and TRBJ1-4; D remains ambiguous. Germline V gene data show CDR1 as DFQATT and CDR2 as SNEGSKA (reference sequence). CDR3 length equals 12 residues. V dropped 2 bases and J dropped 6 bases, with 7 bases sitting between them. The CDR3 DNA reads as TGCAGTGCTAGAAGGGATGATGAAAAACTGTTTTTT. Amino acid sequence: CSARRDDEKLFF.

This clonotype was counted at least ten times. The CDR3 sequence is CSAPQGEGNEQFF. As DNA, the CDR3 is TGCAGTGCTCCCCAGGGAGAAGGAAATGAGCAGTTCTTC. The chain carries TRBV20-1 and TRBJ2-1, with D tentatively TRBD1 or TRBD2 (5 bases each). CDR3 length: 13 residues. Germline V CDR1 and CDR2: DFQATT, SNEGSKA (reference sequence). Deletions cut 5 bases from V and 7 bases from J, with 15 bases between.

This clonotype occurred many times. The chain links TRBV12-3 or TRBV12-4 to TRBJ2-6, with a weak D call TRBD1 (5 bases). Trimming stripped 5 bases from V and 0 bases from J, with 14 bases between. This CDR3 spans 17 amino acids. The CDR3 DNA is TGTGCCAGCAGTGCCGCCGACAGATTCTCTGGGGCCAACGTCCTGACTTTC. Protein sequence: CASSAADRFSGANVLTF.

This clonotype was seen many times. The V and J genes are TRBV7-8 and TRBJ1-1; no definite D call. Germline loops: CDR1 SGHVS, CDR2 FQNEAQ. The CDR3 has 13 amino acids. Trimming stripped 5 bases from V and 7 bases from J, with 14 bases between. The CDR3 region is CASSRYKADEAFF. In nucleotides, the CDR3 is TGTGCCAGCAGCCGATACAAGGCCGATGAAGCTTTCTTT. The full variable domain, its missing parts supplied by reference TRBV7-8 and TRBJ1-1, is GAGVSQSPRYKVAKRGQDVALRCDPISGHVSLFWYQQALGQGPEFLTYFQNEAQLDKSGLPSDRFFAERPEGSVSTLKIQRTQQEDSAVYLCASSRYKADEAFFGQGTRLTVV.

In its sample, this clonotype was seen many times. V usage is TRBV7-9 and J usage is TRBJ2-2, with 7 bases lining up with TRBD1. V trimming: 0 bases; J trimming: 6 bases; junction bases outside the gene matches: 13. The CDR3 totals 18 residues. CDR1 and CDR2 (germline): SEHNR, FQNEAQ (reference sequence). The DNA of the CDR3 is TGTGCCAGCAGCTTAGCGGGCTCGGGGACAGCAAACGCCGGGGAGCTGTTTTTT. It is translated as CASSLAGSGTANAGELFF.